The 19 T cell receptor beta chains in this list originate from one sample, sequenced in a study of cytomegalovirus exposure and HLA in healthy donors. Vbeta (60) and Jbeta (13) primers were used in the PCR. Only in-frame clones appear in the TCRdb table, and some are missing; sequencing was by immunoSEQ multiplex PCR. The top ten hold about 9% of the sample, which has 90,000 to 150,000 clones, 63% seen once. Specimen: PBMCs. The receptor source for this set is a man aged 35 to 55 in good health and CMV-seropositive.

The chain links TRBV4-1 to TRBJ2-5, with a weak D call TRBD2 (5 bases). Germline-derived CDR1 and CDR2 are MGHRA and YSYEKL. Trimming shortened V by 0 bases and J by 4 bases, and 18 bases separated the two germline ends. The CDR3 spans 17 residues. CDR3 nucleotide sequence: TGCGCCAGCAGCCAAGAAAGGACCCGGTGGGGAGTAGAGACCCAGTACTTC. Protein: CASSQERTRWGVETQYF.

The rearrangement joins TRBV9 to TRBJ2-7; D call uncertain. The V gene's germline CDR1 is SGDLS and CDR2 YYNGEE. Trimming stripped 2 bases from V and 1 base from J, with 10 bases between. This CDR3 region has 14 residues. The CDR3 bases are TGTGCCAGCAGCGTTGCCCCGGTTTCCTACGAGCAGTACTTC. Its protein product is CASSVAPVSYEQYF.

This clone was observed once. The CDR3 DNA reads TGCGCCAGCAGCTGGGGGGAATTGACAGATACGCAGTATTTT. Translation gives CASSWGELTDTQYF. V usage is TRBV5-1 and J usage is TRBJ2-3, with a weak D call TRBD2 (6 bases). The V and J ends lost 3 bases and 3 bases respectively, with 11 bases between them. This CDR3 is built from 14 residues. Germline CDR1 reads SGHRS; CDR2 reads YFSETQ.

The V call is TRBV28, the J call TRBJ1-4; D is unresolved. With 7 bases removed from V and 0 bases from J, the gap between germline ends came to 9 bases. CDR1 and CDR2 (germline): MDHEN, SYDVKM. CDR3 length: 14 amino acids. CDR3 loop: CASNLGATNEKLFF. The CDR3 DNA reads TGTGCCAGCAACCTGGGAGCAACTAATGAAAAACTGTTTTTT.

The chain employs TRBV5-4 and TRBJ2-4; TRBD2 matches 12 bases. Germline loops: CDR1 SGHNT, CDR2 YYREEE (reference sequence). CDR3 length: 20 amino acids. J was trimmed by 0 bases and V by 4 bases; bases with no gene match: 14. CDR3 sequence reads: CASSPSALAGGKIAKNIQYF. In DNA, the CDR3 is TGTGCCAGCAGCCCCAGTGCCCTAGCGGGGGGGAAAATAGCCAAAAACATTCAGTACTTC.

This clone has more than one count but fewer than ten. DNA for the CDR3: TGTGCCAGCAGCATCGGGACTTCCGATACGCAGTATTTT. Protein sequence: CASSIGTSDTQYF. The chain is built from TRBV6-5 and TRBJ2-3, with a possible D match to TRBD2 (6 bases). This CDR3 comprises 13 residues. V gave up 6 bases and J gave up 6 bases, with 13 bases separating them. Germline values: CDR1 MNHEY, CDR2 SVGAGI.

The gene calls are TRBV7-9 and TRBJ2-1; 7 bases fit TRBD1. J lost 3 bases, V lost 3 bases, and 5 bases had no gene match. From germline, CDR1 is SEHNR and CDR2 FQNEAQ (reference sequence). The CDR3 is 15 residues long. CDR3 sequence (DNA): TGTGCCAGCAGCTTTGAGGGGGCCAACTACAATGAGCAGTTCTTC. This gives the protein CASSFEGANYNEQFF.

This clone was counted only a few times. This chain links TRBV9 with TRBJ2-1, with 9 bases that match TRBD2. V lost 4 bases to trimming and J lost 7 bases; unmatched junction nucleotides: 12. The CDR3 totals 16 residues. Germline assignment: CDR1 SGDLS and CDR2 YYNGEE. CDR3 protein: CASSKGGGAGWNEQFF. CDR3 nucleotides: TGTGCCAGCAGCAAAGGCGGGGGGGCCGGGTGGAATGAGCAGTTCTTC.

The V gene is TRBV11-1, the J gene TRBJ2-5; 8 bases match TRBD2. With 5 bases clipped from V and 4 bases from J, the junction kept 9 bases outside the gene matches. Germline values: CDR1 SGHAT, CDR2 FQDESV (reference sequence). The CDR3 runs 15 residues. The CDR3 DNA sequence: TGTGCCAGCAGCCCCCGTGGAGCGGGAGCAGAGACCCAGTACTTC. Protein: CASSPRGAGAETQYF.

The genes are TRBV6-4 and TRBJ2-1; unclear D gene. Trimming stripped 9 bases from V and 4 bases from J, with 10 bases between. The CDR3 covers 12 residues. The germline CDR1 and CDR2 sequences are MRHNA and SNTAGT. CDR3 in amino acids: CARPTFYNEQFF. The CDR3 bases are TGTGCCAGGCCGACTTTTTACAATGAGCAGTTCTTC.

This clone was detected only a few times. The CDR3 sequence is CASSLDGQAGTEAFF. The CDR3 DNA follows: TGCGCCAGCAGCTTGGACGGTCAGGCGGGCACTGAAGCTTTCTTT. This rearrangement joins TRBV5-1 to TRBJ1-1; D ambiguous. Germline values: CDR1 SGHRS, CDR2 YFSETQ. Deletions cut 0 bases from V and 4 bases from J, with 13 bases between. This CDR3 is 15 amino acids long.

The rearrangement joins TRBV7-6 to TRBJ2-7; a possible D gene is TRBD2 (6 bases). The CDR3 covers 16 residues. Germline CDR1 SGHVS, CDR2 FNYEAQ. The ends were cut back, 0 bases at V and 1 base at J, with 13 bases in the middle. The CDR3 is CASSLACWGDSYEQYF. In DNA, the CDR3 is TGTGCCAGCAGCTTAGCATGCTGGGGGGATTCCTACGAGCAGTACTTC.

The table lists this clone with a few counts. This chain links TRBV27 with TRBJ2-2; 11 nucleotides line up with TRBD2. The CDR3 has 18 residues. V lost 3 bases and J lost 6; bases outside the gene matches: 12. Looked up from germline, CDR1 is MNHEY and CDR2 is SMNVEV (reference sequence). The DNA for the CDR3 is TGTGCCAGCAGTTTCCTCCCCACTAGCGGGAGAACGGCCGGGGAGCTGTTTTTT. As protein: CASSFLPTSGRTAGELFF.

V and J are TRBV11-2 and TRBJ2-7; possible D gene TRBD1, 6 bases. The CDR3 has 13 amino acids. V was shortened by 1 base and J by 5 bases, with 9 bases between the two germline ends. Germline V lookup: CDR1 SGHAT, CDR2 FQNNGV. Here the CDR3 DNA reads TGTGCCAGCAGCTTAGTCCAGGGGAACGAGCAGTACTTC. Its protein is CASSLVQGNEQYF.

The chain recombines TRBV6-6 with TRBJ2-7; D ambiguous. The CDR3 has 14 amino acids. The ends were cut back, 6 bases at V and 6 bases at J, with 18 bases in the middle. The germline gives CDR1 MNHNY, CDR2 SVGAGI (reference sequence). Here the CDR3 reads CASRRDSLGREQYF. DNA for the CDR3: TGTGCCAGCAGACGAGACTCCCTCGGTCGCGAGCAGTACTTC.

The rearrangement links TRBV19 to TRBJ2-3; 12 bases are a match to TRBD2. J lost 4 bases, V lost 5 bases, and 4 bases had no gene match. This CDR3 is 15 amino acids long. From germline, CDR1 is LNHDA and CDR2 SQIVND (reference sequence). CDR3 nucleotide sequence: TGTGCCAGTAGTCCGACTAGCGGGGGTTCAGATACGCAGTATTTT. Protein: CASSPTSGGSDTQYF. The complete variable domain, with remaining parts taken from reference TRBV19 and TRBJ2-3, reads DGGITQSPKYLFRKEGQNVTLSCEQNLNHDAMYWYRQDPGQGLRLIYYSQIVNDFQKGDIAEGYSVSREKKESFPLTVTSAQKNPTAFYLCASSPTSGGSDTQYFGPGTRLTVL.

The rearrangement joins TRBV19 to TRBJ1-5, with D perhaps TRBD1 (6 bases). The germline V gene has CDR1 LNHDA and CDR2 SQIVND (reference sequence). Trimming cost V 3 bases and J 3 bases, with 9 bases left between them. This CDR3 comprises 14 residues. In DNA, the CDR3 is TGTGCCAGTAGTATGTCAGGGGTCAATCAGCCCCAGCATTTT. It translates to CASSMSGVNQPQHF.

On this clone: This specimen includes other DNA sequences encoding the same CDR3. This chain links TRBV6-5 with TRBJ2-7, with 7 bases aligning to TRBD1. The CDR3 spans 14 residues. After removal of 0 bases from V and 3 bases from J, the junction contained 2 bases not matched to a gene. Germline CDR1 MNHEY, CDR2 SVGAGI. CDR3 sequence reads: CASSYSGQSYEQYF. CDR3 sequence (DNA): TGTGCCAGCAGTTACTCGGGACAGAGCTACGAGCAGTACTTC.

The CDR3 protein is CASSQGETGTYEQYF. As DNA, the CDR3 is TGCGCCAGCAGCCAAGGGGAGACAGGCACCTACGAGCAGTACTTC. The rearrangement uses TRBV4-1 and TRBJ2-7, with a weak D call TRBD1 (6 bases). The length of the CDR3 is 15 residues. Per the germline V gene, CDR1 is MGHRA and CDR2 is YSYEKL. Deletions cut 1 base from V and 2 bases from J, with 12 bases between.